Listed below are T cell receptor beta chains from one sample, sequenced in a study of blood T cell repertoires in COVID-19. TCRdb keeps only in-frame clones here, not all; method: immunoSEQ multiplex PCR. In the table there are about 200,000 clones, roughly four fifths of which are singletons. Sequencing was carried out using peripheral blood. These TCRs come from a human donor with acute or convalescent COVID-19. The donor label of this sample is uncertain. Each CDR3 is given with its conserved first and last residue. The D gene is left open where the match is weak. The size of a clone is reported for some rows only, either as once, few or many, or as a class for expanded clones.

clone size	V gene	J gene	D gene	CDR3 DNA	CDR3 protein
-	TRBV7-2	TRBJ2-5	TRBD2	TGTGCCAGCAGCCCCGCGTTAGCGGGAGCGGAGACCCAGTACTTC	CASSPALAGAETQYF
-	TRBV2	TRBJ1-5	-	TGTGCCAGCAGTAGAGGACTGGGCAATCAGCCCCAGCATTTT	CASSRGLGNQPQHF
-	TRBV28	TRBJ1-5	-	TGTGCCAGCAGTTTTCCAGGGGAGAGGAATCAGCCCCAGCATTTT	CASSFPGERNQPQHF
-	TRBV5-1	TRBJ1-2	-	TGCGCCAGCAGCTTGGTTCCGGGGATCAACTATGGCTACACCTTC	CASSLVPGINYGYTF
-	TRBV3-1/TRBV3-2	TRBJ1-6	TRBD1	TGTGCCAGCAGCCAAGAACGGACAGGCCCGTCAAATTCACCCCTCCACTTT	CASSQERTGPSNSPLHF
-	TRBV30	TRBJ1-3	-	TGTGCCTGGACGGGAGGTGGAAACACCATATATTTT	CAWTGGGNTIYF
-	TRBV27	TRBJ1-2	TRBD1	TGTGCCAGCAGCAGGGACAGGGGGACATCTGGCTACACCTTC	CASSRDRGTSGYTF
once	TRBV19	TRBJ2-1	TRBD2	TGTGCCAGTAGTATAGAACGACGACTAGCGGGAGGATACAATGAGCAGTTCTTC	CASSIERRLAGGYNEQFF
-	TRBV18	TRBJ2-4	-	TGTGCCAGCTCACCACCACCCTCCGACATTTTAGCCAAAAACATTCAGTACTTC	CASSPPPSDILAKNIQYF
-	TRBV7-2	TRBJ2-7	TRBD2	TGTGCCAGCAGTTCCGGGAGGCTCTACGAGCAGTACTTC	CASSSGRLYEQYF
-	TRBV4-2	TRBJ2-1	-	TGTGCCAGCAGCCCGAGAGGGGAGGATGAGCAGTTCTTC	CASSPRGEDEQFF
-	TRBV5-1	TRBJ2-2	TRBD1	TGCGCCAGCAGCCTGGACAGGGGGAGCACCGGGGAGCTGTTTTTT	CASSLDRGSTGELFF
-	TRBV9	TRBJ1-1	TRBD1	TGTGCCAGCAGCGTAGGGCCGGGACAGGGGGCGCTTCTGAACACTGAAGCTTTCTTT	CASSVGPGQGALLNTEAFF
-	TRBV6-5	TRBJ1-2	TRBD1	TGTGCCAGCGGGGGGTTGCCGACAGGGGGCTATGGCTACACCTTC	CASGGLPTGGYGYTF
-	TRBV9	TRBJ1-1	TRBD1	TGTGCCAGCACCCCGCGGGACAGGGCGGGTGAAGCTTTCTTT	CASTPRDRAGEAFF
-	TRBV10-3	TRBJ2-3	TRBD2	TGTGCCATCAGTGAGTCACTAGCGGGAGGGGCTTTCGGGCAGTATTTT	CAISESLAGGAFGQYF
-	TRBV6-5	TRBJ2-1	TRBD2	TGTGCCAGCAGTTACCCGGGACTAGCGGGAGCAGGGGAGCAGTTCTTC	CASSYPGLAGAGEQFF
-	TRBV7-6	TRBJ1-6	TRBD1	TGTGCCAGCAGCTTGACGGGACAGGGGGCCAGCTCCTATAATTCACCCCTCCACTTT	CASSLTGQGASSYNSPLHF
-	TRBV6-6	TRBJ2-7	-	TGTGCCAGCAGTTACTCCGTTAGGGGGAGCGAGCAGTACTTC	CASSYSVRGSEQYF
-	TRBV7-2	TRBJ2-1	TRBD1	TGTGCCAGCAGCTTAGCGGGACAGGCAAGCTCCTACAATGAGCAGTTCTTC	CASSLAGQASSYNEQFF
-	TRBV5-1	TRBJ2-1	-	TGCGCCAGCAGCGGGGACTCCGGCTCCTACAATGAGCAGTTCTTC	CASSGDSGSYNEQFF
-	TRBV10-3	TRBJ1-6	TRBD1	TGTGCCATCAGTGTCGGGACAGGAGATAATTCACCCCTCCACTTT	CAISVGTGDNSPLHF
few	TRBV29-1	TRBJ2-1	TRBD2	TGCAGCGTGGGGCTAGAGGGACTAGCGGGAGCTGAGCAGTTCTTC	CSVGLEGLAGAEQFF
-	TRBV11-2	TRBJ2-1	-	TGTGCCAGCAGCTCGGGAGTCGGGAGTGAGCAGTTCTTC	CASSSGVGSEQFF
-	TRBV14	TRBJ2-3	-	TGTGCCAGCAGCCGGGCCTCGGTCAAGTATTTT	CASSRASVKYF
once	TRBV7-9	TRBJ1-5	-	TGTGCCAGCAGCTTAGGCGACAGAAGCAATCAGCCCCAGCATTTT	CASSLGDRSNQPQHF
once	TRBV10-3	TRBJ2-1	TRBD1	TGTGCCGCACAGGGGGTGGATGAGCAGTTCTTC	CAAQGVDEQFF
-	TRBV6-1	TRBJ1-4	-	TGTGCCAGCAGTGCGTCCCACATCACAGGGTTCCTTGAAAAACTGTTTTTT	CASSASHITGFLEKLFF
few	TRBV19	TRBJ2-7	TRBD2	TGTGCCAGTAGTATAGGGGGACTAGCTGGAGGCGAGCAGTACTTC	CASSIGGLAGGEQYF
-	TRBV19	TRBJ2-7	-	TGTGCCAGTAGTATCCCACAGGGTTGGTACGAGCAGTACTTC	CASSIPQGWYEQYF
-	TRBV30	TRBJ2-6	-	TGTGCCTGGAGTGTTGGGACTTACGGGGCCAACGTCCTGACTTTC	CAWSVGTYGANVLTF
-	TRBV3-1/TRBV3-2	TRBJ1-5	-	TGTGCCAGCAGCCAAGCATCTGGGAAAGGGGACAATCAGCCCCAGCATTTT	CASSQASGKGDNQPQHF
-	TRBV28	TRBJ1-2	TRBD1	TGTGCCAGCAGGCCGACAGGGTCTGGTGGCTACACCTTC	CASRPTGSGGYTF
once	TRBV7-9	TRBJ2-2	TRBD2	TGTGCCAGCAGCTACTCGGGGGGAGGAAACACCGGGGAGCTGTTTTTT	CASSYSGGGNTGELFF
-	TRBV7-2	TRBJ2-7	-	TGTGCCAGCCAAAGGGGGGGCCACGAGCAGTACTTC	CASQRGGHEQYF
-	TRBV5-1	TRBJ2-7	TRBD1	TGCGCCAGCAGCCCGGACAGGGTGTGGGAGCAGTACTTC	CASSPDRVWEQYF
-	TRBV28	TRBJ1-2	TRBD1	TGTGCCAGCAGTCCGTCGGGACAGGGGGCGGGAGGCTACACCTTC	CASSPSGQGAGGYTF
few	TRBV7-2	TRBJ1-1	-	TGTGCCAGCAGCTTATCAGGGATTGCGAACACTGAAGCTTTCTTT	CASSLSGIANTEAFF
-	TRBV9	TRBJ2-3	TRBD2	TGTGCCAGCAGCCTCGGGACTAGCGCCGGGGCGGATACGCAGTATTTT	CASSLGTSAGADTQYF
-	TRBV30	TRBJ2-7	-	TGTGCCTGGAGTGTAGGACAGCCACGGTCCTACGAGCAGTACTTC	CAWSVGQPRSYEQYF
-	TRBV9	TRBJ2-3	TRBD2	TGTGCCAGCAGCGCACTGACTAGCGGGAGGGCAGATACGCAGTATTTT	CASSALTSGRADTQYF
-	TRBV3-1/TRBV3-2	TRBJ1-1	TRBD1	TGTGCCAGCAGTCGAATCACAGGGGGGGAAGCTTTCTTT	CASSRITGGEAFF
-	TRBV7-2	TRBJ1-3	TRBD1	TGTGCCAGCAGCTCTACAGGGGGCGCGAGGAACACCATATATTTT	CASSSTGGARNTIYF
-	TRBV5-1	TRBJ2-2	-	TGCGCCAGCAGCTTGGAAGGCAGGGTGAACACCGGGGAGCTGTTTTTT	CASSLEGRVNTGELFF
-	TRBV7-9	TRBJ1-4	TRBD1	TGTGCCAGCAGCTGGGGGACAGGGAAAAATGAAAAACTGTTTTTT	CASSWGTGKNEKLFF